Following are 32 T cell receptor beta chains from one sample sequenced in a study of cytomegalovirus exposure and HLA in healthy donors. Amplification used 60 Vbeta primers and 13 Jbeta primers. The method was immunoSEQ multiplex PCR; TCRdb's version includes in-frame clones alone and lacks a portion of them. The sample's table shows under 70,000 clones. The sequenced sample was PBMCs. The receptors come from a man aged 45-60 years in good health and CMV-seropositive.

The chain's CDR3 is CASSIKGDGYQPQHF. CDR3 DNA: TGTGCCAGTAGTATAAAGGGGGACGGCTATCAGCCCCAGCATTTT. The V and J genes are TRBV19 and TRBJ1-5; D possibly corresponds to TRBD1 (6 bases). V lost 2 bases and J 5 bases, leaving 13 bases between the germline ends. Germline assignment: CDR1 LNHDA and CDR2 SQIVND (reference sequence). The CDR3 length is 15 residues.

The CDR3 coding sequence is TGTGCCAGTAGCATAGGGGCAGAAGCTAACTATGGCTACACCTTC. Protein: CASSIGAEANYGYTF. This chain joins TRBV7-6 and TRBJ1-2, with D perhaps matching TRBD1 (5 bases). The CDR3 consists of 15 residues. V lost 9 bases and J 0 bases, leaving 17 bases between the germline ends. Germline V gene data show CDR1 as SGHVS and CDR2 as FNYEAQ.

On this clone itself: The junction does not match germline at one end; this may be a read error. This chain uses TRBV7-2 with TRBJ2-3, with 8 nucleotides matching TRBD2. The CDR3 is 17 residues long. Per the germline V gene, CDR1 is SGHTA and CDR2 is FQGNSA. The chain's CDR3 is CASSVASPSGSTDTQYF. The DNA for the CDR3 is TGTGCCAGCAGCGTAGCCAGCCCTAGCGGGAGCACAGATACGCAGTATTTT.

V and J are TRBV7-6 and TRBJ1-5; D is undetermined. Per germline, CDR1 SGHVS and CDR2 FNYEAQ. The CDR3 runs to 15 residues. The ends were cut back, 4 bases at V and 7 bases at J, with 17 bases in the middle. The CDR3 DNA follows: TGTGCCAGCAGCTGGGAGGAGGGATTCGGGCAGCCCCAGCATTTT. Translation: CASSWEEGFGQPQHF.

The chain combines TRBV6-5 with TRBJ2-5; 8 nucleotides line up with TRBD2. Trimming cost V 6 bases and J 7 bases; bases outside gene matches: 10. The CDR3 loop spans 14 amino acids. The V gene's germline CDR1 is MNHEY and CDR2 SVGAGI. CDR3 bases: TGTGCCAGCAGATCCCCCGGGAGGGCTGGGACCCAGTACTTC. The encoded protein is CASRSPGRAGTQYF.

V usage is TRBV7-2 and J usage is TRBJ2-5; TRBD2 aligns across 7 bases. The CDR3 loop spans 17 amino acids. The V and J ends lost 2 bases and 4 bases, in that order; junction bases with no gene match: 13. Germline V gene data show CDR1 as SGHTA and CDR2 as FQGNSA. For the CDR3, the DNA is TGTGCCAGCAGCTTAACCCGGGCTAGCGGAGGAAGAGAGACCCAGTACTTC. Encoded protein: CASSLTRASGGRETQYF.

The rearrangement uses TRBV19 and TRBJ2-7; a possible D gene is TRBD2 (6 bases). CDR3 size: 13 residues. Germline CDR1 LNHDA, CDR2 SQIVND (reference sequence). V was pared by 10 bases and J by 6 bases, with 19 bases between. CDR3 residues: CATSLGEAGEQYF. The DNA for the CDR3 is TGTGCCACCTCCCTAGGGGAGGCCGGCGAGCAGTACTTC.

The CDR3 sequence: CSVRDTPDNEQFF. The CDR3 DNA reads as TGCAGCGTACGGGACACACCTGACAATGAGCAGTTCTTC. The rearrangement links TRBV29-1 to TRBJ2-1; D may be TRBD1 (6 bases). In germline, CDR1 is SQVTM, CDR2 ANQGSEA. V was trimmed by 6 bases and J by 5 bases, leaving 14 bases between them. CDR3 size: 13 residues.

The chain has TRBV7-2 and TRBJ2-7, with 8 bases fitting TRBD2. Germline-derived CDR1 and CDR2 are SGHTA and FQGNSA. V lost 5 bases, J lost 3 bases, and 12 bases stayed unmatched. The CDR3 has 16 amino acids. The CDR3 sequence: CASSPRPGRGDYEQYF. The CDR3 DNA reads as TGTGCCAGCAGCCCTAGACCGGGGCGGGGGGACTACGAGCAGTACTTC.

CDR3 amino acids: CATSRDKGINQPQHF. The CDR3 nucleotides read TGTGCCACCAGCAGAGACAAGGGGATTAATCAGCCCCAGCATTTT. The V and J genes are TRBV15 and TRBJ1-5; the D gene is possibly TRBD1 (5 bases). The CDR3 totals 15 residues. V lost 0 bases and J 4 bases, leaving 10 bases between the germline ends. CDR1 is LNHNV and CDR2 is YYDKDF in the germline V gene (reference sequence).

V and J are TRBV29-1 and TRBJ1-1; 8 bases match TRBD1. Germline values: CDR1 SQVTM, CDR2 ANQGSEA. CDR3 length equals 11 residues. V was clipped by 7 bases and J by 10 bases; unmatched bases: 8. The CDR3 here is CSGRQGALAFF. DNA of the CDR3: TGCAGCGGCAGGCAGGGGGCGCTAGCTTTCTTT. The full variable domain, completed using reference TRBV29-1 and TRBJ1-1, is SAVISQKPSRDICQRGTSLTIQCQVDSQVTMMFWYRQQPGQSLTLIATANQGSEATYESGFVIDKFPISRPNLTFSTLTVSNMSPEDSSIYLCSGRQGALAFFGQGTRLTVV.

In nucleotides, the CDR3 is TGTGCCAGCTCACTAACTAGCGACGCCTACGAGCAGTACTTC. This gives the protein CASSLTSDAYEQYF. The chain joins TRBV18 to TRBJ2-7; TRBD2 matches at 7 bases. The CDR3 contains 14 residues. Germline V gene data show CDR1 as KGHSH and CDR2 as LQKENI. The V segment lost 4 bases and the J segment 2 bases; nucleotides outside the gene matches: 5.

In the case of this clone: Relative to the germline gene, one junction end is altered; a read error may explain this. The chain combines TRBV5-1 with TRBJ2-3; 10 positions agree with TRBD2. Germline CDR1 reads SGHRS; CDR2 reads YFSETQ. The CDR3 is 16 amino acids. DNA for the CDR3: TGCGCCAGCAGCTTGAGCCTAGCGGGGGACACAGATAAGCAGTATTTT. This sequence encodes CASSLSLAGDTDKQYF.

The chain carries TRBV14 and TRBJ1-1; TRBD1 matches at 9 bases. The length of the CDR3 is 16 residues. The junction had 7 bases not matched to a gene; V was cut back by 4 bases and J by 1 base. The germline CDR1 and CDR2 sequences are SGHDN and FVKESK. CDR3 protein: CASSPGQGIGNTEAFF. The CDR3 DNA is TGTGCCAGCAGCCCCGGACAGGGGATTGGGAACACTGAAGCTTTCTTT. Variable domain in full (rest from reference TRBV14 and TRBJ1-1): EAGVTQFPSHSVIEKGQTVTLRCDPISGHDNLYWYRRVMGKEIKFLLHFVKESKQDESGMPNNRFLAERTGGTYSTLKVQPAELEDSGVYFCASSPGQGIGNTEAFFGQGTRLTVV.

This chain links TRBV6-5 with TRBJ1-2; possibly TRBD1 for D (6 bases). The CDR3 totals 15 residues. V was shortened by 6 bases and J by 3 bases, with 17 bases between the two germline ends. Germline CDR1 reads MNHEY; CDR2 reads SVGAGI. CDR3 loop: CASRGAAGSHYGYTF. The CDR3 bases are TGTGCCAGCAGGGGGGCGGCTGGATCCCACTATGGCTACACCTTC.

The chain has TRBV28 and TRBJ2-3; weak D call: TRBD2 (6 bases). V was pared by 10 bases and J by 3 bases, with 14 bases between. The CDR3 totals 13 residues. Looked up from germline, CDR1 is MDHEN and CDR2 is SYDVKM. CDR3 protein: CATSLAGTDTQYF. CDR3 DNA sequence: TGTGCCACCTCACTGGCGGGGACAGATACGCAGTATTTT.

This chain joins TRBV6-6 and TRBJ1-1; D is possibly TRBD1 (5 bases). V was shortened by 5 bases and J by 7 bases, with 14 bases between the two germline ends. The CDR3 consists of 13 residues. Germline-derived CDR1 and CDR2 are MNHNY and SVGAGI (reference sequence). CDR3 region: CASSGAGPIEAFF. The CDR3 DNA sequence: TGTGCCAGCAGTGGGGCTGGGCCAATTGAAGCTTTCTTT.

The chain recombines TRBV7-6 with TRBJ2-3; 15 nucleotides align to TRBD2. Germline V gene sequence: CDR1 SGHVS, CDR2 FNYEAQ. CDR3 length: 18 residues. Trimming at V came to 11 bases and at J to 2 bases, leaving 14 bases not matched to a gene. In nucleotides, the CDR3 is TGTGCCGGCGTCCCGGGACTAGCGGGGGGTCTAAACACAGATACGCAGTATTTT. Amino acids: CAGVPGLAGGLNTDTQYF.

V usage is TRBV19 and J usage is TRBJ2-4; TRBD1 might be the D (5 bases). The CDR3 is made up of 16 amino acids. Germline V gene sequence: CDR1 LNHDA, CDR2 SQIVND (reference sequence). The V and J ends lost 5 bases and 7 bases respectively, with 21 bases between them. CDR3 sequence: CASSLGLGRERNIQYF. CDR3 nucleotides: TGTGCCAGTAGTCTGGGGCTAGGGCGAGAACGGAACATTCAGTACTTC.

The gene calls are TRBV20-1 and TRBJ2-7; TRBD1 might be the D (5 bases). From germline, CDR1 is DFQATT and CDR2 SNEGSKA (reference sequence). This CDR3 comprises 11 residues. Trimming left V 6 bases short and J 5 bases short, with 11 bases between. The CDR3 spells CSAVQGNEQYF. Here the CDR3 DNA reads TGCAGTGCCGTGCAGGGCAACGAGCAGTACTTC.

The chain links TRBV5-1 to TRBJ2-7, with D unclear. Germline loops: CDR1 SGHRS, CDR2 YFSETQ. With 0 bases removed from V and 1 base from J, the gap between germline ends came to 8 bases. The length of the CDR3 is 14 residues. As DNA, the CDR3 is TGCGCCAGCAGCTTGGGAGGCATTTCCTACGAGCAGTACTTC. Translated, it gives CASSLGGISYEQYF.

The chain uses TRBV5-6 and TRBJ1-2, with TRBD1 matching 8 bases. The CDR3 length is 17 residues. V shed 3 bases and J 0 bases; nucleotides not matched to a gene: 10. From germline, CDR1 is SGHDT and CDR2 YYEEEE. CDR3: CASSSTSTGAPNYGYTF. CDR3 DNA sequence: TGTGCCAGCAGCTCGACCTCGACAGGGGCCCCTAACTATGGCTACACCTTC.

This chain uses TRBV28 with TRBJ2-7, with TRBD2 matching over 11 bases. Germline V lookup: CDR1 MDHEN, CDR2 SYDVKM. V was clipped by 2 bases and J by 4 bases; unmatched bases: 10. This CDR3 is 17 amino acids long. The CDR3 region is CASSLNGLAGGRYEQYF. The CDR3 bases are TGTGCCAGCAGTTTAAACGGTCTAGCGGGAGGTAGATACGAGCAGTACTTC.

The chain employs TRBV5-5 and TRBJ2-7, with D tentatively TRBD2 (6 bases). Per germline, CDR1 SGHKS and CDR2 YYEKEE (reference sequence). CDR3 length: 15 residues. The ends were cut back, 0 bases at V and 5 bases at J, with 15 bases in the middle. CDR3 sequence (DNA): TGTGCCAGCAGCTTGGCCGGGCGGGAAGTCGACGAGCAGTACTTC. It specifies CASSLAGREVDEQYF.

The chain links TRBV30 to TRBJ2-2; possibly TRBD2 for D (6 bases). Germline lookup yields CDR1 GTSNPN and CDR2 SVGIG (reference sequence). The CDR3 is 14 amino acids. The CDR3 DNA follows: TGTGTCTGTGACGGGAGAGGGTGGACCGGGGAGCTGTTTTTT. It translates to CVCDGRGWTGELFF.

The J gene is TRBJ1-1, the V gene TRBV14, with a weak D call TRBD1 (5 bases). V shed 2 bases and J shed 1 base, with 8 bases lying between them. Germline loops: CDR1 SGHDN, CDR2 FVKESK. The CDR3 covers 14 residues. In DNA, the CDR3 is TGTGCCAGCAGCCAATATCAGGGGAACACTGAAGCTTTCTTT. It is translated as CASSQYQGNTEAFF.

This sequence joins TRBV6-5 and TRBJ1-1, with TRBD1 as a possible D gene (5 bases). Germline values: CDR1 MNHEY, CDR2 SVGAGI. V was shortened by 5 bases and J by 0 bases, with 10 bases between the two germline ends. This CDR3 has 14 residues. CDR3 in DNA: TGTGCCAGCAGTCAGCGACAGCTGAACACTGAAGCTTTCTTT. It encodes CASSQRQLNTEAFF.

The chain is built from TRBV28 and TRBJ2-1, with 7 bases matching TRBD2. V trimming: 4 bases; J trimming: 7 bases; junction bases outside the gene matches: 7. Germline CDR1 and CDR2: MDHEN and SYDVKM. This CDR3 is built from 14 residues. The CDR3 sequence: CASSSNLAVNEQFF. In DNA form, the CDR3 reads TGTGCCAGCAGTTCCAACCTAGCGGTGAATGAGCAGTTCTTC.

The V and J genes are TRBV7-6 and TRBJ2-7; 9 nucleotides agree with TRBD1. Looked up from germline, CDR1 is SGHVS and CDR2 is FNYEAQ. Trimming at V came to 5 bases and at J to 4 bases, leaving 9 bases not matched to a gene. The length of the CDR3 is 15 residues. This chain's CDR3 is CASSPWTGVQYEQYF. DNA for the CDR3: TGTGCCAGCAGCCCCTGGACAGGGGTCCAGTACGAGCAGTACTTC.

The rearrangement links TRBV4-1 to TRBJ2-2; 11 nucleotides agree with TRBD2. In germline, CDR1 is MGHRA, CDR2 YSYEKL. Unmatched junction bases numbered 10, after V lost 1 base and J lost 6 bases. The length of the CDR3 is 18 residues. The DNA of the CDR3 is TGCGCCAGCAGCCAAGTTGGACGGACTAGCGGGCGTTCCGGGGAGCTGTTTTTT. Translating it yields CASSQVGRTSGRSGELFF.

The chain couples TRBV7-9 to TRBJ2-7, with D possibly matching TRBD1 (6 bases). Per the germline V gene, CDR1 is SEHNR and CDR2 is FQNEAQ (reference sequence). This CDR3 has 14 residues. Trimming removed 1 base from V and 2 bases from J, with 9 bases in between. The CDR3 sequence is CASSLGGQAYEQYF. The CDR3 DNA reads as TGTGCCAGCAGCTTAGGGGGGCAGGCCTACGAGCAGTACTTC.

The V and J genes are TRBV5-4 and TRBJ2-1; 9 positions match TRBD2. Trimming cost V 4 bases and J 7 bases; bases outside gene matches: 9. Germline assignment: CDR1 SGHNT and CDR2 YYREEE (reference sequence). This CDR3 region has 15 residues. The CDR3 spells CASSLPGTSINEQFF. CDR3 nucleotide sequence: TGTGCCAGCAGCCTACCCGGGACTAGCATAAATGAGCAGTTCTTC.